Listed below are T cell receptor beta chains from one sample, sequenced in a study of blood T cell repertoires in COVID-19. TCRdb's copy holds only in-frame clones and misses some; the assay was immunoSEQ multiplex PCR. The sample includes 40,000 or so clones, roughly 90% of them seen just once. Sequenced sample: peripheral blood. These receptors were taken from a human donor in a cohort sampled during active COVID-19. Both conserved end residues are part of each CDR3. Each record gives: J gene, V gene, CDR3 protein.

TRBJ1-4	TRBV7-9	CASSLEVFRVGAGEKLFF
TRBJ1-3	TRBV13	CASSKEGGKGYTIYF
TRBJ2-1	TRBV7-2	CASSKGTGVFYEQFF
TRBJ2-5	TRBV3-1/TRBV3-2	CASSQMTWEYQETQYF
TRBJ2-3	TRBV2	CASNLGLAGGPQWGTDTQYF
TRBJ2-7	TRBV2	CASSELLGALDEQYF
TRBJ2-1	TRBV11-3	CATTKTSGRDNEQFF
TRBJ2-7	TRBV5-5	CASSSRDNYEQYF
TRBJ1-1	TRBV6-2/TRBV6-3	CASSYYRSRSTEAFF
TRBJ2-1	TRBV4-3	CASSQEGPPLATNEQFF
TRBJ2-6	TRBV5-1	CASSLSTGTASSGANVLTF
TRBJ2-7	TRBV9	CASSPGIYGTGMSSYEQYF
TRBJ2-2	TRBV5-4	CASSLGGAAGAGELFF
TRBJ1-4	TRBV3-1/TRBV3-2	CASSQEEIVGTDNEKLFF
TRBJ2-2	TRBV18	CASSPRGAGELFF
TRBJ2-2	TRBV24-1	CATSDTGTGGTGELFF
TRBJ2-7	TRBV4-1	CASSQVGTPEQYF
TRBJ2-5	TRBV19	CASSMTSGGPQYF
TRBJ1-2	TRBV6-6	CASALGAGVGGYTF
TRBJ1-3	TRBV18	CASSTGTGGGSGNTIYF
TRBJ2-2	TRBV4-2	CASSQADSRTGELFF
TRBJ2-2	TRBV15	CATGRTGTNTGELFF
TRBJ2-7	TRBV2	CASTRHGSYEQYF
TRBJ2-5	TRBV5-4	CATRAPNQETQYF
TRBJ1-2	TRBV7-2	CASSLQGAHYGYTF
TRBJ2-5	TRBV5-4	CATSGGTETQYF
TRBJ2-7	TRBV13	CASSLSGASSYEQYF
TRBJ1-1	TRBV5-1	CASSGSGTGNTEAFF
TRBJ1-1	TRBV6-5	CASSSQGVNTEAFF
TRBJ1-2	TRBV6-6	CASRTLSGTGATGYTF
TRBJ1-4	TRBV30	CAWTRGNEKLFF
TRBJ2-1	TRBV5-6	CASTTGQEIGNEQFF
TRBJ1-1	TRBV7-6	CASSPGTVNTEAFF
TRBJ1-2	TRBV2	CASRQTGTDYGYTF
TRBJ2-1	TRBV4-3	CASSQDGFAAEQFF
TRBJ2-5	TRBV30	CASNRGQETQYF
TRBJ2-1	TRBV7-2	CASSLFRGSSYNEQFF
TRBJ2-3	TRBV7-2	CASSLRGITDTQYF
TRBJ2-7	TRBV7-6	CASSSLAGYEQYF
TRBJ2-1	TRBV6-5	CASSYLPSGASNEQFF
TRBJ1-1	TRBV5-6	CASSRGGNMNTEAFF
TRBJ1-2	TRBV7-8	CASSYRQGYYGYTF
TRBJ2-2	TRBV30	CAWSVAIPGGELFF
TRBJ2-1	TRBV9	CASSAHAPGSYNEQFF
TRBJ1-2	TRBV2	CASRAGGYGYTF
TRBJ2-3	TRBV30	CAWSVTLTSGGADTQYF
TRBJ2-7	TRBV18	CASSPSGAREQYF
TRBJ1-2	TRBV5-1	CASSPGQGHGYTF
TRBJ1-1	TRBV10-3	CAISEFRQGVKNTEAFF
TRBJ2-7	TRBV27	CASSLSGTGVYEQYF
TRBJ1-4	TRBV15	CATSRDLQRSNEKLFF
TRBJ1-6	TRBV5-5	CASSTGNNSPLHF
TRBJ1-5	TRBV6-2/TRBV6-3	CASSYGQGAQPQHF
TRBJ2-7	TRBV5-1	CASSLSTHEQYF
TRBJ2-2	TRBV19	CASTPISGAVGELFF
TRBJ2-5	TRBV7-6	CASSRLLGQRETQYF
TRBJ1-5	TRBV20-1	CSASQTGQGGNQPQHF
TRBJ1-6	TRBV19	CATRTGSNSPLHF
TRBJ1-1	TRBV2	CASSEFRGMNTEAFF